This passage covers 20 T cell receptor beta chains from one sample sequenced in a study of vaccination effects on CD4 cells after COVID-19. Using immunoSEQ multiplex PCR, the repertoire was profiled, and TCRdb retains in-frame clones only, with some absent. The table records some 22,000 clones, 76% of them present only once. Pools of viral peptides were used by the ViraFEST assay to expand antigen-specific CD4+ T cells ahead of sequencing. A roughly ten-day culture period preceded the isolation of CD4+ T cells. This person caught SARS-CoV-2 sometime from March to December 2020, and PCR testing confirmed the infection. For these receptors, no antigen is known. Sequences were derived from CD4+ T cells from PBMCs cultured with SARS-CoV-2 spike peptides, sampled before COVID-19 vaccination. The receptors shown here come from a human donor who had a prior SARS-CoV-2 infection.

This clone showed up just once. This sequence joins TRBV11-2 and TRBJ1-4; 7 bases map to TRBD1. In germline, CDR1 is SGHAT, CDR2 FQNNGV. Unmatched junction bases numbered 10, after V lost 5 bases and J lost 7 bases. There are 15 residues in the CDR3. The CDR3 bases are TGTGCCAGCAGCACCAAAGGGGGCCTGGGTGAAAAACTGTTTTTT. This encodes CASSTKGGLGEKLFF. Drawing the rest from reference TRBV11-2 and TRBJ1-4, the complete variable domain is EAGVAQSPRYKIIEKRQSVAFWCNPISGHATLYWYQQILGQGPKLLIQFQNNGVVDDSQLPKDRFSAERLKGVDSTLKIQPAKLEDSAVYLCASSTKGGLGEKLFFGSGTQLSVL.

V is TRBV9 and J is TRBJ2-3, with 9 nucleotides matching TRBD2. The CDR3 contains 17 residues. Per germline, CDR1 SGDLS and CDR2 YYNGEE. J was trimmed by 3 bases and V by 0 bases; bases with no gene match: 8. The CDR3 sequence is CASSVATGLAGTDTQYF. As DNA, the CDR3 is TGTGCCAGCAGCGTAGCTACGGGGCTAGCGGGAACAGATACGCAGTATTTT.

The chain uses TRBV5-1 and TRBJ2-1; 13 nucleotides align to TRBD2. Germline V lookup: CDR1 SGHRS, CDR2 YFSETQ. The CDR3 loop spans 15 amino acids. V was pared by 2 bases and J by 5 bases, with 1 base of the junction left unmatched. The CDR3 sequence: CASSFGLAGDNEQFF. In DNA form, the CDR3 reads TGCGCCAGCAGCTTTGGACTAGCGGGAGACAATGAGCAGTTCTTC.

The chain recombines TRBV3-1 (or the pseudogene TRBV3-2) with TRBJ2-7; D is ambiguous. V was trimmed by 1 base and J by 3 bases, leaving 10 bases between them. Germline V gene lookup returns CDR1 LGHDT and CDR2 YNNKEL (reference sequence). The CDR3 loop spans 14 amino acids. The CDR3 sequence: CASSQAQTRYEQYF. The CDR3 DNA sequence: TGTGCCAGCAGCCAAGCCCAAACCCGCTACGAGCAGTACTTC.

The chain employs TRBV2 and TRBJ1-2, with D possibly matching TRBD1 (5 bases). CDR3 size: 13 residues. The germline CDR1 and CDR2 sequences are SNHLY and FYNNEI. V shed 5 bases and J shed 5 bases, with 12 bases lying between them. CDR3: CASSPDSGYGYTF. DNA for the CDR3: TGTGCCAGCAGTCCCGACAGTGGATATGGCTACACCTTC.

This clone showed up just a few times. This rearrangement joins TRBV7-9 to TRBJ1-1; D is unresolved. CDR1 is SEHNR, CDR2 FQNEAQ, per germline (reference sequence). The V and J ends lost 4 bases and 6 bases respectively, with 18 bases between them. The CDR3 covers 15 residues. The CDR3 coding sequence is TGTGCCAGCAGCTCGGGAACGTATGGAGCTGCTGAAGCTTTCTTT. It codes for CASSSGTYGAAEAFF.

This rearrangement joins TRBV18 to TRBJ1-1; 8 bases agree with TRBD1. CDR3 length equals 14 residues. After removal of 4 bases from V and 1 base from J, the junction contained 2 bases not matched to a gene. Germline values: CDR1 KGHSH, CDR2 LQKENI. The CDR3 bases are TGTGCCAGCTCACTCGGACAGGGGAACACTGAAGCTTTCTTT. It codes for CASSLGQGNTEAFF.

The rearrangement uses TRBV2 and TRBJ2-5, with a weak D call TRBD1 (7 bases). V lost 1 base to trimming and J lost 7 bases, with 10 bases between them. This CDR3 is 13 amino acids long. Germline V gene sequence: CDR1 SNHLY, CDR2 FYNNEI. The CDR3 spells CASSEDRGGTQYF. CDR3 nucleotides: TGTGCCAGCAGTGAAGACAGGGGAGGGACCCAGTACTTC. The whole variable domain, filled in from reference TRBV2 and TRBJ2-5, reads EPEVTQTPSHQVTQMGQEVILRCVPISNHLYFYWYRQILGQKVEFLVSFYNNEISEKSEIFDDQFSVERPDGSNFTLKIRSTKLEDSAMYFCASSEDRGGTQYFGPGTRLLVL.

The J gene is TRBJ1-4, the V gene TRBV5-4, with 7 bases that match TRBD1. Germline-derived CDR1 and CDR2 are SGHNT and YYREEE (reference sequence). The CDR3 runs 15 residues. V was pared by 4 bases and J by 0 bases, with 3 bases of the junction left unmatched. The CDR3 is CASSPTGATNEKLFF. The CDR3 bases are TGTGCCAGCAGCCCTACAGGGGCAACTAATGAAAAACTGTTTTTT.

The chain uses TRBV7-2 and TRBJ2-7; D gene unclear. Germline V lookup: CDR1 SGHTA, CDR2 FQGNSA. The CDR3 covers 15 residues. Trimming removed 1 base at V and 3 bases at J, with 13 bases between. The CDR3 DNA follows: TGTGCCAGCAGCTTAGGTGTTGTGGAGCTCTACGAGCAGTACTTC. Its translation is CASSLGVVELYEQYF. Together with reference TRBV7-2 and TRBJ2-7, the CDR3 gives the full variable domain: GAGVSQSPSNKVTEKGKDVELRCDPISGHTALYWYRQSLGQGLEFLIYFQGNSAPDKSGLPSDRFSAERTGGSVSTLTIQRTQQEDSAVYLCASSLGVVELYEQYFGPGTRLTVT.

The V call is TRBV5-1, the J call TRBJ2-2, with D perhaps assigned TRBD1 or TRBD2 (6 bases each). Germline CDR1 SGHRS, CDR2 YFSETQ. Trimming stripped 7 bases from V and 5 bases from J, with 12 bases between. The CDR3 spans 13 residues. The CDR3 coding sequence is TGCGCCAGCGGGGGGCGAGGGACCGGGGAGCTGTTTTTT. It encodes CASGGRGTGELFF.

This clone was seen a single time. The CDR3 here is CASSLRQGPGYTF. The CDR3 bases are TGCGCCAGCAGTCTCCGACAGGGACCGGGCTACACCTTC. The rearrangement uses TRBV5-1 and TRBJ1-2; 7 bases map to TRBD1. Trimming removed 5 bases from V and 8 bases from J; junction bases left unmatched: 9. Germline V gene sequence: CDR1 SGHRS, CDR2 YFSETQ. The CDR3 spans 13 residues. The complete variable domain, with remaining parts taken from reference TRBV5-1 and TRBJ1-2, reads KAGVTQTPRYLIKTRGQQVTLSCSPISGHRSVSWYQQTPGQGLQFLFEYFSETQRNKGNFPGRFSGRQFSNSRSEMNVSTLELGDSALYLCASSLRQGPGYTFGSGTRLTVV.

The chain couples TRBV19 to TRBJ1-6; possibly TRBD1 for D (5 bases). With 3 bases removed from V and 2 bases from J, the gap between germline ends came to 8 bases. CDR1 and CDR2 from the germline V gene are LNHDA and SQIVND (reference sequence). The CDR3 has 15 residues. The CDR3: CASSMTVPYNSPLHF. The CDR3 region has the DNA TGTGCCAGTAGTATGACAGTACCCTATAATTCACCCCTCCACTTT.

The sample holds a few counts of this clone. The chain is built from TRBV2 and TRBJ1-2; a possible D gene is TRBD1 (5 bases). This CDR3 spans 13 amino acids. Trimming left V 1 base short and J 6 bases short, with 9 bases between. The germline CDR1 and CDR2 sequences are SNHLY and FYNNEI. CDR3: CASSEDRSHGYTF. The CDR3 DNA reads as TGTGCCAGCAGTGAAGACAGGAGTCATGGCTACACCTTC.

V usage is TRBV5-1 and J usage is TRBJ2-1; TRBD1 aligns across 9 bases. V shed 4 bases and J 3 bases; nucleotides not matched to a gene: 11. Per the germline V gene, CDR1 is SGHRS and CDR2 is YFSETQ. The length of the CDR3 is 17 residues. CDR3 in DNA: TGCGCCAGCAGCCAGGACAGGGGTGGGGGGAACTACAATGAGCAGTTCTTC. Encoded protein: CASSQDRGGGNYNEQFF.

This clone was counted only a few times. The gene calls are TRBV28 and TRBJ1-5, with TRBD1 identical over 7 bases. This CDR3 has 14 residues. J was trimmed by 6 bases and V by 6 bases; bases with no gene match: 8. Germline CDR1 and CDR2: MDHEN and SYDVKM. CDR3: CASRPTGEGQPQHF. The CDR3 coding sequence is TGTGCCAGCAGGCCTACAGGGGAGGGTCAGCCCCAGCATTTT.

This clone was seen only once. The V call is TRBV6-1, the J call TRBJ2-2; D is perhaps TRBD1 (6 bases). The CDR3 length is 14 residues. The ends were cut back, 6 bases at V and 4 bases at J, with 12 bases in the middle. Germline-derived CDR1 and CDR2 are MNHNS and SASEGT. The CDR3 bases are TGTGCCAGCAGGAAGGGACACGTCACCGGGGAGCTGTTTTTT. Amino acids: CASRKGHVTGELFF.

This sequence joins TRBV3-1 (or the pseudogene TRBV3-2) and TRBJ2-5, with D possibly being TRBD2 (6 bases). The CDR3 extends over 15 amino acids. The germline V gene encodes CDR1 LGHDT and CDR2 YNNKEL (reference sequence). V was pared by 2 bases and J by 5 bases, with 15 bases between. The CDR3 loop reads CASSQPSAGWETQYF. The DNA of the CDR3 is TGTGCCAGCAGCCAACCCTCCGCGGGGTGGGAGACCCAGTACTTC.

The chain couples TRBV2 to TRBJ1-3, with D hard to call. Trimming took 2 bases from V and 1 from J, leaving 9 bases between them. Germline values: CDR1 SNHLY, CDR2 FYNNEI. The CDR3 has 15 residues. The CDR3 nucleotides are TGTGCCAGCAGTGAAAGTTTGGGTTCTGGAAACACCATATATTTT. It yields the protein CASSESLGSGNTIYF.

The CDR3 protein is CASRRITGGPTTGELFF. The CDR3 DNA is TGCGCCAGCAGACGCATTACTGGGGGCCCCACCACCGGGGAGCTGTTTTTT. This chain links TRBV5-1 with TRBJ2-2, with D perhaps TRBD1 (6 bases). V dropped 5 bases and J dropped 4 bases, with 21 bases sitting between them. CDR1 is SGHRS, CDR2 YFSETQ, per germline. This CDR3 contains 17 residues.